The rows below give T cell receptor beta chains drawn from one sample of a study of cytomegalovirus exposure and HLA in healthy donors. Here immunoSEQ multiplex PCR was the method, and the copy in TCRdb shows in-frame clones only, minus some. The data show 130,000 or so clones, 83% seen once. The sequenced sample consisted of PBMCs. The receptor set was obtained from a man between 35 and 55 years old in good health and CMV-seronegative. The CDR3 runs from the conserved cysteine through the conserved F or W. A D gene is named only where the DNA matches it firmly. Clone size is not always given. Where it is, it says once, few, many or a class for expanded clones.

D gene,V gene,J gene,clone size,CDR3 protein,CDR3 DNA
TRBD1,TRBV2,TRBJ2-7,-,CASKRTGLSYEQYF,TGTGCCAGCAAGAGGACAGGGCTATCCTACGAGCAGTACTTC
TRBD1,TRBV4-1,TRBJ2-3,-,CASSQTGDTQYF,TGCGCCAGCAGCCAAACAGGGGACACGCAGTATTTT
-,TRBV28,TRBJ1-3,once,CASRGQSGNTIYF,TGTGCCAGCAGAGGACAGTCTGGAAACACCATATATTTT
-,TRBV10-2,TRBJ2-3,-,CASRTSSPITDTQYF,TGCGCCAGCAGGACTTCGAGCCCCATCACAGATACGCAGTATTTT
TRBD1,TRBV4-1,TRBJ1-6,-,CASSQSYRQGRGSYNSPLHF,TGCGCCAGCAGCCAATCCTACAGACAGGGAAGGGGCTCCTATAATTCACCCCTCCACTTT
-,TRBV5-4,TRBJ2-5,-,CASSQGGIQETQYF,TGTGCCAGCAGCCAGGGGGGAATCCAAGAGACCCAGTACTTC
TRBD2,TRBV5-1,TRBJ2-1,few,CASSLVVLAGVNEQFF,TGCGCCAGCAGCTTGGTGGTACTAGCGGGAGTCAATGAGCAGTTCTTC
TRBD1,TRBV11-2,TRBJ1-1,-,CASSLGEGANTEAFF,TGTGCCAGCAGCTTAGGAGAGGGGGCGAACACTGAAGCTTTCTTT
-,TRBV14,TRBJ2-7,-,CASRFSQGPYEQYF,TGTGCCAGCAGGTTTAGTCAGGGTCCCTACGAGCAGTACTTC
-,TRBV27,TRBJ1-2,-,CASSPRGKANYGYTF,TGTGCCAGCAGCCCCAGGGGAAAAGCTAACTATGGCTACACCTTC
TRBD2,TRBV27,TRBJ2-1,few,CASSLRASGPSYNEQFF,TGTGCCAGCAGTTTAAGAGCTAGCGGGCCGTCCTACAATGAGCAGTTCTTC
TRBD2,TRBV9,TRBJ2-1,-,CASSAPSGGANEQFF,TGTGCCAGCAGCGCCCCTAGCGGGGGGGCCAATGAGCAGTTCTTC
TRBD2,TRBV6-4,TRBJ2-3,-,CASSASGSNTQYF,TGTGCCAGCAGTGCTAGCGGGAGTAATACGCAGTATTTT
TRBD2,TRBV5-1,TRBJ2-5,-,CASSPGTSGNQETQYF,TGCGCCAGCAGCCCTGGGACTAGCGGGAACCAAGAGACCCAGTACTTC
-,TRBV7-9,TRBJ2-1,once,CASSLAVGNEQFF,TGTGCCAGCAGCTTAGCGGTCGGGAATGAGCAGTTCTTC
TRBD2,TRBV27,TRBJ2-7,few,CASSLGLAGSSYEQYF,TGTGCCAGCAGTTTAGGACTAGCGGGGAGCTCCTACGAGCAGTACTTC
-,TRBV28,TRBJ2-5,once,CASSYDIPGQLQTQYF,TGTGCCAGCAGTTACGATATTCCGGGACAATTGCAGACCCAGTACTTC
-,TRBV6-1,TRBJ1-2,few,CASRGVLRSGYTF,TGTGCCAGCAGAGGGGTCCTAAGGTCGGGCTACACCTTC
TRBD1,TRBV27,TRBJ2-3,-,CASSPPGQGVDTQYF,TGTGCCAGCAGTCCCCCGGGACAGGGGGTAGATACGCAGTATTTT
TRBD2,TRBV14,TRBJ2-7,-,CASSQDGIGLASYEQYF,TGTGCCAGCAGCCAAGATGGAATCGGACTAGCCTCCTACGAGCAGTACTTC
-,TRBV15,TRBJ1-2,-,CATSRATGDYGYTF,TGTGCCACCAGCAGAGCGACGGGGGACTATGGCTACACCTTC
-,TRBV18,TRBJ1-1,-,CASSPGPMNTEAFF,TGTGCCAGCTCACCGGGCCCAATGAACACTGAAGCTTTCTTT
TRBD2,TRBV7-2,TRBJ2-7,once,CASRTSASYEQYF,TGTGCCAGCAGGACTAGCGCATCCTACGAGCAGTACTTC
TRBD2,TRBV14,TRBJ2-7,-,CASSVGLAGTYEQYF,TGTGCCAGCAGCGTGGGACTAGCGGGGACCTACGAGCAGTACTTC
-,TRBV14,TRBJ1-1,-,CASSQVLAGTEAFF,TGTGCCAGCAGCCAAGTCCTCGCGGGCACTGAAGCTTTCTTT
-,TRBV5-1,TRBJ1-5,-,CASGQGQGQPQHF,TGCGCCAGCGGTCAGGGCCAGGGTCAGCCCCAGCATTTT
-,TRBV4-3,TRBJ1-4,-,CASSLRGIANEKLFF,TGCGCCAGCAGCCTCAGGGGTATCGCTAATGAAAAACTGTTTTTT
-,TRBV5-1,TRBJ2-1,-,CASSRASAETYNEQFF,TGCGCCAGCAGCCGGGCTAGCGCGGAGACCTACAATGAGCAGTTCTTC
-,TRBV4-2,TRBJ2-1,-,CASSHSLLVAGAPYNEQFF,TGTGCCAGCAGCCACTCCCTCTTGGTGGCGGGGGCCCCCTACAATGAGCAGTTCTTC
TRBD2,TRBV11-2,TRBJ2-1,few,CASSSPPSGAFF,TGTGCCAGCAGTTCTCCACCTAGCGGGGCCTTCTTC
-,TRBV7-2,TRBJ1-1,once,CASSLLGFGGGTEAFF,TGTGCCAGCAGCTTACTAGGGTTCGGAGGTGGCACTGAAGCTTTCTTT
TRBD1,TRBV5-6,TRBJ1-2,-,CASNPQGAQGGYTF,TGTGCCAGCAACCCACAGGGGGCGCAAGGTGGCTACACCTTC
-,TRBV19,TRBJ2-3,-,CASSIPTRGTDTQYF,TGTGCCAGTAGTATCCCGACCCGAGGAACAGATACGCAGTATTTT
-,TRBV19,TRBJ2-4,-,CASSIWGGGTKNIQYF,TGTGCCAGTAGTATATGGGGGGGCGGGACCAAAAACATTCAGTACTTC
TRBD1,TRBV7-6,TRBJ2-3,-,CASSWRQGDTQYF,TGTGCCAGCAGCTGGAGACAGGGGGATACGCAGTATTTT
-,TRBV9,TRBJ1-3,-,CASSVVAGAGNTIYF,TGTGCCAGCAGCGTAGTTGCAGGGGCTGGAAACACCATATATTTT
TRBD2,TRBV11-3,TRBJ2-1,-,CASSLSGRPHEQFF,TGTGCCAGCAGCTTAAGCGGGAGGCCCCATGAGCAGTTCTTC
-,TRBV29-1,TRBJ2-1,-,CSVEPRRDHYNEQFF,TGCAGCGTTGAACCCAGGCGGGACCACTACAATGAGCAGTTCTTC
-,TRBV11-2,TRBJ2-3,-,CASSLVGLGGRTDTQYF,TGTGCCAGCAGCCTTGTGGGACTCGGGGGTCGCACAGATACGCAGTATTTT
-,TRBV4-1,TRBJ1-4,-,CASSPRGSRGEKLFF,TGCGCCAGCAGCCCGCGAGGCTCTAGGGGTGAAAAACTGTTTTTT
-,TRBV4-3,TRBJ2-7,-,CASSPGGAGSSYEQYF,TGCGCCAGCAGCCCGGGGGGCGCGGGGAGCTCCTACGAGCAGTACTTC
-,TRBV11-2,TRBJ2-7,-,CASSLRRTLHSHEQYF,TGTGCCAGCAGCTTAAGGCGGACACTGCATTCACACGAGCAGTACTTC